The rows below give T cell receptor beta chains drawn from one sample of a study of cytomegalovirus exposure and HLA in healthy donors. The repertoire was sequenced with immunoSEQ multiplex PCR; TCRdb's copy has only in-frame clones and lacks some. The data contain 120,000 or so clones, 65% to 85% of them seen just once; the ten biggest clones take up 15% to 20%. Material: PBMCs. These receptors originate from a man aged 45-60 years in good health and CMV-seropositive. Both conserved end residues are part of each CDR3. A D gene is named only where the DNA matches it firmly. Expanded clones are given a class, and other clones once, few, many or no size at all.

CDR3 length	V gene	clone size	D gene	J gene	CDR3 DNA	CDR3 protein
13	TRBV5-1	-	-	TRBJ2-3	TGCGCCAGCAGAGTTGCCCGGGAGCCCTCTCCGTATTTT	CASRVAREPSPYF
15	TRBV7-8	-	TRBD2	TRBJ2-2	TGTGCCAGTACCGAAGCGGGGGGGAACACCGGGGAGCTGTTTTTT	CASTEAGGNTGELFF
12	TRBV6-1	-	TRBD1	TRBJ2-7	TGTGCCAGCAGGGGACAGGGCGACGAGCAGTACTTC	CASRGQGDEQYF
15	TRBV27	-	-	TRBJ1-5	TGTGCCAGCAGTCCCGTCGACAGGAGGAATCAGCCCCAGCATTTT	CASSPVDRRNQPQHF
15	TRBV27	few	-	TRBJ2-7	TGTGCCAGCAGTTTAGCCCAGGGTGGCTCCTACGAGCAGTACTTC	CASSLAQGGSYEQYF
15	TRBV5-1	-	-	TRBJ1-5	TGCGCCAGCAGCTTGTTAGGGGTCTTCAATCAGCCCCAGCATTTT	CASSLLGVFNQPQHF
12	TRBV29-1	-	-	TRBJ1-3	TGCAGCGTTGTCAGCTCTGGAAACACCATATATTTT	CSVVSSGNTIYF
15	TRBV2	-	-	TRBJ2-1	TGTGCCAGCAGCTTAGCGGTTAGCTCCTACAATGAGCAGTTCTTC	CASSLAVSSYNEQFF
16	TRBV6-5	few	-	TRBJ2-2	TGTGCCAGCAGTTACTCGATTGGGGAGTGGACCGGGGAGCTGTTTTTT	CASSYSIGEWTGELFF
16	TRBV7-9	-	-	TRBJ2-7	TGTGCCAGCAGCGGTTCTTTAGCGCGGGGCTCCTACGAGCAGTACTTC	CASSGSLARGSYEQYF
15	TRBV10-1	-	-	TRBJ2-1	TGCGCCAGCAGTGAGCTCCGGGACTCTGTAGATGAGCAGTTCTTC	CASSELRDSVDEQFF
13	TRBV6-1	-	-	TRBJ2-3	TGTGCCAGCAGTGATCAGGCCGGAGATACGCAGTATTTT	CASSDQAGDTQYF
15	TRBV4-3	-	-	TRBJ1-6	TGCGCCAGCAGCCAGGCGGACAGTTATAATTCACCCCTCCACTTT	CASSQADSYNSPLHF
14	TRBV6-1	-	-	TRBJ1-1	TGTGCCAGCAGTAAGGGGCCCTGGAACACTGAAGCTTTCTTT	CASSKGPWNTEAFF
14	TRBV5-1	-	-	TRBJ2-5	TGCGCCAGCAGGGGTGACAGGCGCCAAGAGACCCAGTACTTC	CASRGDRRQETQYF
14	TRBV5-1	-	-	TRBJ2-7	TGCGCCCGGAGGTCTTGTCAGGATTCCTACGAGCAGTACTTC	CARRSCQDSYEQYF
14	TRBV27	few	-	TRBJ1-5	TGTGCCAGCAGTTTCAGGGATGGAAATCAGCCCCAGCATTTT	CASSFRDGNQPQHF
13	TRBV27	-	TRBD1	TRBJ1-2	TGTGCCAGCAGTTTCCCAGGGGGCCATGGCTACACCTTC	CASSFPGGHGYTF
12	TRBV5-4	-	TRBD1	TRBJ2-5	TGTGCCAGTTCCCCAGGGGGAGAGACCCAGTACTTC	CASSPGGETQYF
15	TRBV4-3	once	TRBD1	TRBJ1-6	TGCGCCAGCAGCCAAGATAGAACAGGGGGTTCACCCCTCCACTTT	CASSQDRTGGSPLHF